This TCR beta chain was obtained from a study of cytotoxic CD8 clonotypes in ibrutinib-treated CLL. Study-wide findings and caveats: At progression, clonality fell back toward baseline after rising at ibrutinib response. Timing of sampling differed between sustained-remission and progressing patients.

Data came from immunoSEQ multiplex PCR; TCRdb stores just in-frame clones and leaves some out. The top ten hold around 45% of the sample, which has roughly 60,000 clones, approximately 71% seen once. This clone is a singleton in its sample. Its antigen is not known. Germline assignment: CDR1 SGHDT and CDR2 YYEEEE. The CDR3 is made up of 16 amino acids. Trimming removed 3 bases from V and 5 bases from J, with 19 bases in between. The clonotype was recovered from a human donor with chronic lymphocytic leukemia. The chain has TRBV5-6 and TRBJ2-3; the D call may be TRBD1 or TRBD2 (5 bases each). The material sequenced was PBMCs, taken after 12 months of ibrutinib treatment. Here the CDR3 DNA reads TGTGCCAGCAGCTCTCTCGGGACGCATCAAGGAGATACGCAGTATTTT. Protein sequence: CASSSLGTHQGDTQYF.